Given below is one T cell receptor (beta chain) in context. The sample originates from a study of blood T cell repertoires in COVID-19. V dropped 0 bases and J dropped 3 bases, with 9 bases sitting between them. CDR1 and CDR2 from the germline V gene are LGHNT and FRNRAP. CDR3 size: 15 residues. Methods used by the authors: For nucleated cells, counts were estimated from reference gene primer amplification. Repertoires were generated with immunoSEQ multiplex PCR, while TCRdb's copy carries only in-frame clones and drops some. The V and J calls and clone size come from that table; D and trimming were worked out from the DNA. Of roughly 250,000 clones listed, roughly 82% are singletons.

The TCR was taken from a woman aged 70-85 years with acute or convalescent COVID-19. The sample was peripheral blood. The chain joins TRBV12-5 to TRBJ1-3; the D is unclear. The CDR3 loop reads CASGLVIRYGNTIYF. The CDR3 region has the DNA TGTGCTAGTGGTTTGGTAATCAGGTATGGAAACACCATATATTTT. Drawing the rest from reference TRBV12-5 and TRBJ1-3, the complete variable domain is DARVTQTPRHKVTEMGQEVTMRCQPILGHNTVFWYRQTMMQGLELLAYFRNRAPLDDSGMPKDRFSAEMPDATLATLKIQPSEPRDSAVYFCASGLVIRYGNTIYFGEGSWLTVV.